A single sample is the source of the 12 T cell receptor beta chains below, sequenced in a study of human T cells and chemical hapten exposure. TCRdb redid the calling of the RACE reads with MiXCR, one entry per CDR3 protein. The profile shows just over 80,000 distinct CDR3 sequences, 9.5% to 12% of them singletons. Time point noted: patch test 1, 2 weeks after DPC sensitization. Treatment denoted: therapeutic diphenylcyclopropenone sensitization with weekly scalp DPC. The starting material was whole blood, obtained in connection with sensitization to the hapten diphenylcyclopropenone (DPC). All receptors come from a woman aged 45 to 65 with alopecia areata. Some clones in this sample may be carry-over from other donors' samples.

This chain uses TRBV3-1 with TRBJ2-5; no reliable D call. The CDR3 runs to 13 residues. The germline gives CDR1 LGHDT, CDR2 YNNKEL (reference sequence). Trimming shortened V by 4 bases and J by 1 base, and 7 bases separated the two germline ends. CDR3 coding DNA: TGTGCCAGCAGCCCGACCGTCCAAGAGACCCAGTACTTC. Translation gives CASSPTVQETQYF.

In this sample, this clonotype turned up many times. The CDR3 reads CSARGGGGAGNSPLHF. Written as DNA, the CDR3 is TGCAGTGCTAGAGGGGGAGGGGGCGCGGGTAATTCACCCCTCCACTTT. The V call is TRBV20-1, the J call TRBJ1-6; 7 bases fit TRBD1. The ends lost 1 base at V and 6 bases at J; junction bases unmatched: 9. The CDR3 covers 16 residues. The germline CDR1 and CDR2 sequences are DFQATT and SNEGSKA (reference sequence).

This clonotype was counted many times. The rearrangement uses TRBV12-5 and TRBJ2-5, with 10 bases fitting TRBD1. The V gene's germline CDR1 is LGHNT and CDR2 FRNRAP. The CDR3 sequence is 17 residues long. J was trimmed by 2 bases and V by 6 bases; bases with no gene match: 12. CDR3 DNA sequence: TGTGCTAGTGGGCCGGGGACAGGGGTTTTTCCACAAGAGACCCAGTACTTC. As protein: CASGPGTGVFPQETQYF.

This clonotype was seen ten or more times. This sequence joins TRBV11-2 and TRBJ1-4; unclear D gene. Germline V CDR1 and CDR2: SGHAT, FQNNGV. CDR3 length equals 14 residues. Trimming cost V 1 base and J 2 bases, with 5 bases left between them. The CDR3 region is CASSLGITNEKLFF. The CDR3, as DNA: TGTGCCAGCAGCTTAGGGATTACTAATGAAAAACTGTTTTTT.

This clonotype was seen at least ten times. The V call is TRBV13, the J call TRBJ2-7; D gene uncertain. This CDR3 comprises 13 residues. Trimming took 5 bases from V and 2 from J, leaving 10 bases between them. Germline V gene lookup returns CDR1 PRHDT and CDR2 FYEKMQ (reference sequence). This CDR3 is CASSQGRAYEQYF. The CDR3 DNA is TGTGCCAGCAGCCAAGGCCGGGCCTACGAGCAGTACTTC.

This clonotype was counted ten times or more. The chain couples TRBV18 to TRBJ1-2; D perhaps matches TRBD1 (6 bases). The CDR3 contains 13 residues. CDR1 and CDR2 from the germline V gene are KGHSH and LQKENI. V lost 2 bases and J lost 3, with 7 bases in between. CDR3 coding DNA: TGTGCCAGCTCACCAGGGGGCGACTATGGCTACACCTTC. This encodes CASSPGGDYGYTF.

This clonotype was counted only a few times. The genes are TRBV20-1 and TRBJ2-3, with D hard to call. CDR1 and CDR2 from the germline V gene are DFQATT and SNEGSKA (reference sequence). The CDR3 covers 13 residues. V was trimmed by 0 bases and J by 1 base, leaving 5 bases between them. The CDR3 sequence is CSAREDGTDTQYF. In nucleotides, the CDR3 is TGCAGTGCTAGAGAAGACGGCACAGATACGCAGTATTTT.

In its sample, this clonotype was seen many times. The chain combines TRBV29-1 with TRBJ1-5; 8 nucleotides align to TRBD1. The germline gives CDR1 SQVTM, CDR2 ANQGSEA. The CDR3 is 13 amino acids. Germline trimming cut 7 bases from V and 2 bases from J; bases unmatched to any gene: 4. The DNA of the CDR3 is TGCAGCGCTCTGACAGGGGGCAATCAGCCCCAGCATTTT. This codes for CSALTGGNQPQHF. Filled out from reference TRBV29-1 and TRBJ1-5, the complete variable domain reads SAVISQKPSRDICQRGTSLTIQCQVDSQVTMMFWYRQQPGQSLTLIATANQGSEATYESGFVIDKFPISRPNLTFSTLTVSNMSPEDSSIYLCSALTGGNQPQHFGDGTRLSIL.

This clonotype turned up a few times. The chain has TRBV7-6 and TRBJ2-3, with D possibly TRBD1 on 6 matching bases. Trimming took off 2 bases at V and 3 bases at J, with 15 bases between the two ends. This CDR3 contains 16 residues. CDR1 SGHVS and CDR2 FNYEAQ come from the germline V gene. This CDR3 reads CASSLRAGAETDTQYF. DNA for the CDR3: TGTGCCAGCAGCTTAAGGGCAGGGGCAGAGACAGATACGCAGTATTTT.

This chain uses TRBV7-6 with TRBJ1-5; perhaps TRBD1 as D (5 bases). Germline assignment: CDR1 SGHVS and CDR2 FNYEAQ. Trimming removed 5 bases from V and 2 bases from J, with 13 bases in between. The CDR3 has 15 residues. CDR3 in amino acids: CASSLAGGGNQPQHF. The CDR3 bases are TGTGCCAGCAGCCTTGCGGGAGGGGGCAATCAGCCCCAGCATTTT.

The chain links TRBV27 to TRBJ2-1, with TRBD2 as a possible D gene (6 bases). CDR1 and CDR2 from the germline V gene are MNHEY and SMNVEV (reference sequence). CDR3 size: 15 residues. V lost 3 bases and J lost 7, with 16 bases in between. The CDR3 DNA sequence: TGTGCCAGCAGTTTTGAGCGCGGGAAAAGAAATGAGCAGTTCTTC. It encodes CASSFERGKRNEQFF.

A few counts support this clonotype. This chain uses TRBV6-4 with TRBJ1-5; 7 bases fit TRBD1. Germline loops: CDR1 MRHNA, CDR2 SNTAGT. J gave up 6 bases and V 1 base, and 9 bases lay outside the gene matches. The CDR3 has 16 amino acids. The CDR3 DNA sequence: TGTGCCAGCAGTGACTTGACAGGGACAATTGGTCAGCCCCAGCATTTT. Its protein is CASSDLTGTIGQPQHF.